The TCR beta chain under discussion was sequenced for a study of OX40 agonist ivuxolimab in advanced cancers. On the study more broadly: Intravenous ivuxolimab at 0.01 to 10 mg/kg was given to patients every 2 weeks. Antecedent anti-PD-1, anti-PD-L1 or anti-CTLA-4 therapy was permissible, with 30% to 50% having received some. In three patients, partial responses were observed, one with hepatocellular carcinoma and two with cutaneous melanoma. Study-wide findings and caveats: Mean expanded clone counts were higher in CD8+ than CD4+ T cells.

This clone was seen only once. The antigen remains undetermined. The CDR3 contains 15 residues. Germline V gene data show CDR1 as MGHRA and CDR2 as YSYEKL. Trimming stripped 5 bases from V and 0 bases from J, with 8 bases between. Generated by immunoSEQ multiplex PCR, the TCRdb table keeps only in-frame clones and is missing some. The sample shows around 53,000 clones, about nine tenths of them seen only once. Specimen: CD4+ or CD8+ T cells sorted from blood, collected in a trial of the OX40 agonist ivuxolimab. This chain uses TRBV4-1 with TRBJ2-6; D remains ambiguous. This clonotype originated in an adult with an advanced solid tumor such as melanoma, head and neck, liver or kidney cancer. The CDR3 reads CASSSSGSGANVLTF. CDR3 DNA: TGCGCCAGCAGCTCGTCCGGCTCTGGGGCCAACGTCCTGACTTTC.